In this sample, the clone carrying this TCR beta chain turned up once. Its target is not known. V lost 4 bases, J lost 5 bases, and 4 bases stayed unmatched. This CDR3 region has 13 residues. The germline gives CDR1 SGHNT, CDR2 YYREEE (reference sequence). Prior to sequencing, the ViraFEST assay stimulated PBMC with viral peptide pools, which expanded the antigen-specific CD4+ T cells. Following a 10-day culture, CD4+ T cells were purified. Each culture had half its medium swapped for IL-2 medium on days 3 and 7. These data are taken from a study of vaccination effects on CD4 cells after COVID-19. Turning to the study itself: Participants received two doses of either the BNT162b2 or mRNA-1273 vaccine.

Clones were sequenced by immunoSEQ multiplex PCR, and TCRdb holds only the in-frame ones, with some missing. The sample lists approximately 30,000 clones, approximately 68% occurring once. The V gene is TRBV5-4, the J gene TRBJ2-7, with TRBD1 matching over 9 bases. The origin of this receptor is a human donor who received a COVID-19 vaccine. This material consisted of CD4+ T cells from PBMCs cultured with HCoV-229E spike peptides, taken before COVID-19 vaccination. The CDR3 loop reads CASSPGQGNEQYF. CDR3 sequence (DNA): TGTGCCAGCAGCCCCGGACAGGGGAACGAGCAGTACTTC.